The following is a T cell receptor beta chain sequence with its context. CDR3 size: 16 residues. The ends were cut back, 3 bases at V and 0 bases at J, with 13 bases in the middle. CDR1 is WSHSY, CDR2 SAAADI, per germline. These data originate in a study of blood T cell repertoires in COVID-19. As for the study in general: Some COVID-19 samples were acute and others convalescent; all came from the United States, Italy and Spain. T cells, B-cell-depleted T cells, or PBMCs supplied cDNA or gDNA.

As handled by the study authors: Researchers report that nucleated cell counts were estimated from reference gene primer amplification. Measured with immunoSEQ multiplex PCR; TCRdb has only the in-frame clones, and not every one. V and J calls plus clone size are reproduced from that table; the DNA served to infer D and trimming. The top ten clones hold 2% to 2.5% of a sample with about 120,000 clones, less than 90% of them seen once. This receptor was identified in a man aged 25 to 45 with acute or convalescent COVID-19. Specimen: peripheral blood. The rearrangement uses TRBV10-2 and TRBJ2-3; the D gene is possibly TRBD2 (7 bases). The CDR3 DNA follows: TGCGCCAGCAGTGATAGGGGGAGGGCAAGCACAGATACGCAGTATTTT. Encoded protein: CASSDRGRASTDTQYF.